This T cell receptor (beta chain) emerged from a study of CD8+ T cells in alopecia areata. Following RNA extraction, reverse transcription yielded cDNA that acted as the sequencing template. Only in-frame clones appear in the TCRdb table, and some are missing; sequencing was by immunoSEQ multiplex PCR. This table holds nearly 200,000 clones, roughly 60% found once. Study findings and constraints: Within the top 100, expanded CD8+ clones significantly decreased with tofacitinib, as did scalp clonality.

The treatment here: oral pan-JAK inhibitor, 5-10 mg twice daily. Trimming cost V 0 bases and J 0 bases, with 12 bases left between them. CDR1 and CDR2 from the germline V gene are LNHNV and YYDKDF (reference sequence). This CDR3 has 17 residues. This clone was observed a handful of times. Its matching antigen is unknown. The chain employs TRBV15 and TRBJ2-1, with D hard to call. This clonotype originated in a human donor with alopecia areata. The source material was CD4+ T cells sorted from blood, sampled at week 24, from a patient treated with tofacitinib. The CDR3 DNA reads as TGTGCCACCAGCAGAGATCATGGCGGACGCTCCTACAATGAGCAGTTCTTC. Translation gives CATSRDHGGRSYNEQFF.